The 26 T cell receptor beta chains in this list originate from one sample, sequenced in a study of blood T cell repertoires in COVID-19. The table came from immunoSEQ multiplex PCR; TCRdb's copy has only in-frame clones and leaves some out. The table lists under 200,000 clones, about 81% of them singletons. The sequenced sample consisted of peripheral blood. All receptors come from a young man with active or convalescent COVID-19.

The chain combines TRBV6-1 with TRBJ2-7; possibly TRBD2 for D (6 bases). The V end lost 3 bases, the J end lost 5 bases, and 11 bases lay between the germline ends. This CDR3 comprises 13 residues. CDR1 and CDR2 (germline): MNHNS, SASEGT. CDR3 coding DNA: TGTGCCAGCAGTGACGCGACTAGAAACGAGCAGTACTTC. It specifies CASSDATRNEQYF.

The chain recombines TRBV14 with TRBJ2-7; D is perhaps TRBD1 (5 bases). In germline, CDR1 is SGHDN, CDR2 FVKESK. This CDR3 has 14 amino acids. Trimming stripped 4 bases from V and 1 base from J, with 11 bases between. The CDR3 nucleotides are TGTGCCAGCAGCCCAAGGGGCAGGTCCTACGAGCAGTACGTC. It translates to CASSPRGRSYEQYV.

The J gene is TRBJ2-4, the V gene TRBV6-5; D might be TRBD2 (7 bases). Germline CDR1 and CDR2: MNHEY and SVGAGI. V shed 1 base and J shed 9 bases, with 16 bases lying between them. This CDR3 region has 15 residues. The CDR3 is CASSYLPQGGGIQYF. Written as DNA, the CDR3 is TGTGCCAGCAGTTACTTACCACAGGGCGGGGGCATTCAGTACTTC.

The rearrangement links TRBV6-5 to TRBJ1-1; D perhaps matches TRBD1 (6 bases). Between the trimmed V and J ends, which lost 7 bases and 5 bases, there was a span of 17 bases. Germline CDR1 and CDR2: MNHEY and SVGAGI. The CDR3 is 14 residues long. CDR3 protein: CASTGIQGRTEAFF. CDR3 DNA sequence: TGTGCCAGCACCGGAATACAGGGACGGACTGAAGCTTTCTTT.

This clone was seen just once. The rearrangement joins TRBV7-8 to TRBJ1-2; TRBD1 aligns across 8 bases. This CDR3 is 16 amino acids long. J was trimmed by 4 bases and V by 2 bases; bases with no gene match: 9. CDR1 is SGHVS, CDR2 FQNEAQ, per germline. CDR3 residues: CASSLNGRQGTYGYTF. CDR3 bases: TGTGCCAGCAGCTTAAACGGACGACAGGGGACCTATGGCTACACCTTC.

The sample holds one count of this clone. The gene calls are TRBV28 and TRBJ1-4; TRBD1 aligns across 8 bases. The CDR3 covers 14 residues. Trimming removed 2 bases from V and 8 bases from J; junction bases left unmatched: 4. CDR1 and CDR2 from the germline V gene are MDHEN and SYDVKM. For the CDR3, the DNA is TGTGCCAGCAGTTTAAGCAGGGGGCGGGAAAAACTGTTTTTT. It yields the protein CASSLSRGREKLFF.

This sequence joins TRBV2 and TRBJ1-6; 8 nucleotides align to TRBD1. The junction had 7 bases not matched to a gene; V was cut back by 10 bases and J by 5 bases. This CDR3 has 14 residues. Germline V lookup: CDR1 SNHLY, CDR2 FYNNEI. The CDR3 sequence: CATRQGLDNSPLHF. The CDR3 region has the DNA TGTGCCACCAGACAGGGGCTCGATAATTCACCCCTCCACTTT.

The CDR3 DNA reads as TGTGCCAGCAGTGAAGACAACAGGGCCCCCTCTAGCAATCAGCCCCAGCATTTT. Translating gives CASSEDNRAPSSNQPQHF. The rearrangement links TRBV6-1 to TRBJ1-5, with a weak D call TRBD1 (6 bases). Trimming stripped 1 base from V and 0 bases from J, with 16 bases between. The CDR3 extends over 18 amino acids. Germline CDR1 is MNHNS and CDR2 is SASEGT.

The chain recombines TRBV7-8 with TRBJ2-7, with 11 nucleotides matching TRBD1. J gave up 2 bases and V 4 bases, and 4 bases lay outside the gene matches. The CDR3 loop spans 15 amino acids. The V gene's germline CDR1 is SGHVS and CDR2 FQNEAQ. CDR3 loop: CASSSRTGGAYEQYF. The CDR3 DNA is TGTGCCAGCAGCTCACGGACAGGGGGCGCCTACGAGCAGTACTTC.

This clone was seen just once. CDR3 sequence (DNA): TGTGCCAGCAGTGAATTACTTCTAGCCAAAAACATTCAGTACTTC. Protein product: CASSELLLAKNIQYF. V usage is TRBV6-1 and J usage is TRBJ2-4; no clear D gene. The V end lost 2 bases, the J end lost 0 bases, and 8 bases lay between the germline ends. This CDR3 region has 15 residues. Germline V gene lookup returns CDR1 MNHNS and CDR2 SASEGT.

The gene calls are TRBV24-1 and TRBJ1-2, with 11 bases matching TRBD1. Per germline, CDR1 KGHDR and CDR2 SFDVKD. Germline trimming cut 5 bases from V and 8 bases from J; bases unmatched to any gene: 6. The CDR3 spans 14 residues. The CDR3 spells CATSAPGQGDGYTF. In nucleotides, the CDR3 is TGTGCCACCAGTGCCCCGGGACAGGGGGACGGCTACACCTTC.

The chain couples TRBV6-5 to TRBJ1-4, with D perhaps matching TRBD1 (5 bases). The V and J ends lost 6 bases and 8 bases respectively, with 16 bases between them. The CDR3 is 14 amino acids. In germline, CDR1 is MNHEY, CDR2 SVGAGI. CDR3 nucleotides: TGTGCCAGCAGACGCGGGCAGGGAGGGGAAAAACTGTTTTTT. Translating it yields CASRRGQGGEKLFF.

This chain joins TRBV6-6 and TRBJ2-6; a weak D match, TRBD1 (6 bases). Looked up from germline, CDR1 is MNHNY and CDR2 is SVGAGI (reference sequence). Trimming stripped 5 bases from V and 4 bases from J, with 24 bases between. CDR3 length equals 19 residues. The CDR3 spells CASSHLSGTPGPGANVLTF. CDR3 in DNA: TGTGCCAGCAGTCACCTCTCCGGGACACCAGGACCCGGGGCCAACGTCCTGACTTTC.

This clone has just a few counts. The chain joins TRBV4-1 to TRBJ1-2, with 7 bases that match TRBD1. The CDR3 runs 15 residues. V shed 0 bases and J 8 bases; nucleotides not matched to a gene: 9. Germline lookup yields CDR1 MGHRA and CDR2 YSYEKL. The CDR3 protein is CASSQEAGQGGGYTF. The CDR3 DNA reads TGCGCCAGCAGCCAAGAGGCGGGGCAGGGGGGAGGCTACACCTTC.

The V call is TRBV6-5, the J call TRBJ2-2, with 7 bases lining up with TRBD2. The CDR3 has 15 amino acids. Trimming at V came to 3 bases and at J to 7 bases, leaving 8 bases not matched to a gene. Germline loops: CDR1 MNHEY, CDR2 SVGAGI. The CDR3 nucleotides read TGTGCCAGCAGTTATGCGGGAGAATTCCGCGGGGAGCTGTTTTTT. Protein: CASSYAGEFRGELFF.

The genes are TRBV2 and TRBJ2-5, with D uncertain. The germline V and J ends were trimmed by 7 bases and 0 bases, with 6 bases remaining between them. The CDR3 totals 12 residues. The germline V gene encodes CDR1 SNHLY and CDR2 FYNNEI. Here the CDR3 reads CASIRDQETQYF. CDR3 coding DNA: TGTGCCAGCATTCGGGACCAAGAGACCCAGTACTTC. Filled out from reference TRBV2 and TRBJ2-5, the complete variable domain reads EPEVTQTPSHQVTQMGQEVILRCVPISNHLYFYWYRQILGQKVEFLVSFYNNEISEKSEIFDDQFSVERPDGSNFTLKIRSTKLEDSAMYFCASIRDQETQYFGPGTRLLVL.

The CDR3 nucleotides are TGTGCCAGCAGTGGATCGGCCGGGGGGACTGAAGCTTTCTTT. Protein sequence: CASSGSAGGTEAFF. The chain carries TRBV2 and TRBJ1-1, with D possibly matching TRBD1 (5 bases). The germline CDR1 and CDR2 sequences are SNHLY and FYNNEI. V lost 4 bases and J 5 bases, leaving 14 bases between the germline ends. The CDR3 runs to 14 residues.

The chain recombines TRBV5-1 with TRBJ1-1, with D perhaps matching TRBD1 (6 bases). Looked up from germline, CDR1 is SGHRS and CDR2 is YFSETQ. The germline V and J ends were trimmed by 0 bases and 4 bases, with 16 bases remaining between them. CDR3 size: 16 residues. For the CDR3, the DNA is TGCGCCAGCAGCTTGGCGCGGGGGGCCTTTCCCACTGAAGCTTTCTTT. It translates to CASSLARGAFPTEAFF.

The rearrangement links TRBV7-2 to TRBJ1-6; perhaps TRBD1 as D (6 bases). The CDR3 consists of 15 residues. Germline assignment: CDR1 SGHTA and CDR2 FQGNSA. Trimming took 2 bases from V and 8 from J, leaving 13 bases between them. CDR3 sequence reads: CASSLRGGWDSPLHF. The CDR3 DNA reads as TGTGCCAGCAGCTTACGAGGGGGTTGGGATTCACCCCTCCACTTT.

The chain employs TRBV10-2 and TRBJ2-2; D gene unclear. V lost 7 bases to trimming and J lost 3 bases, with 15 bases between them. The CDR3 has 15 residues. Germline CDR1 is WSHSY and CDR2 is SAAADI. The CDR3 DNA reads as TGCGCCAGCAATTCTCTCCGCAGCGACACCGGGGAGCTGTTTTTT. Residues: CASNSLRSDTGELFF.

CDR3 sequence (DNA): TGTGCCAGCACCCAGGGAAGTGAGCAGTTCTTC. Its protein is CASTQGSEQFF. The gene calls are TRBV27 and TRBJ2-1; D perhaps matches TRBD1 (5 bases). CDR1 is MNHEY and CDR2 is SMNVEV in the germline V gene (reference sequence). Trimming removed 7 bases at V and 9 bases at J, with 10 bases between. The CDR3 runs 11 residues.

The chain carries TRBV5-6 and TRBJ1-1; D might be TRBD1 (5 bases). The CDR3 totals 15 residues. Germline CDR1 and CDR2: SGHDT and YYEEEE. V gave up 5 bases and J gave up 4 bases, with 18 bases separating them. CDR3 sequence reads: CASSLLRAPRTEAFF. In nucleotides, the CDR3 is TGTGCCAGCAGTCTACTCAGGGCTCCTCGCACTGAAGCTTTCTTT.

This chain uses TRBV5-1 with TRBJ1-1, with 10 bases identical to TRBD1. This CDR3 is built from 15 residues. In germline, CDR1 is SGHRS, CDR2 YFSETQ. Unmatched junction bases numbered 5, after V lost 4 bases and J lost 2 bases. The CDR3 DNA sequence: TGCGCCAGCAGCCCGTGGACAGGGGGAAACACTGAAGCTTTCTTT. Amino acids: CASSPWTGGNTEAFF.

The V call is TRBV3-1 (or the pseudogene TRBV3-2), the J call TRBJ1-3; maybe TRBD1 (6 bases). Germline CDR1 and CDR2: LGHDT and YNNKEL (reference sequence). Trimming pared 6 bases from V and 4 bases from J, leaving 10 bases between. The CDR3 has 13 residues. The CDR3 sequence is CASSRQAGNTIYF. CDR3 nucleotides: TGTGCCAGCAGTCGACAGGCCGGAAACACCATATATTTT.

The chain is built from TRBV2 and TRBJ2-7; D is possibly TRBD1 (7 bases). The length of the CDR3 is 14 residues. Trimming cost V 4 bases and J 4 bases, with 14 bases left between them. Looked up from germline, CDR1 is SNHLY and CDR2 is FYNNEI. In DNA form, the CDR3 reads TGTGCCAGCAGTGGACAGGGCGGGGATTACGAGCAGTACGTC. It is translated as CASSGQGGDYEQYV.

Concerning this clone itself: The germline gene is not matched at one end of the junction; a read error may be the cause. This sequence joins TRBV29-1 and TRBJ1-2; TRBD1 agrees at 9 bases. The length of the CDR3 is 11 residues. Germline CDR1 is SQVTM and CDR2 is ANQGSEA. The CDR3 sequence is CSFREGTGSSF. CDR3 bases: TGCAGCTTCCGAGAGGGGACAGGGTCCTCCTTC.